The 31 T cell receptor beta chains below all came from one sample that was sequenced in a study of cytomegalovirus exposure and HLA in healthy donors. Here immunoSEQ multiplex PCR was the method, and the copy in TCRdb shows in-frame clones only, minus some. The sample includes approximately 88,000 clones, about 96% seen only once; the top ten take 1.3%. The specimen was PBMCs. These receptors were taken from a woman aged 18-29 years in good health and CMV-seronegative.

The J gene is TRBJ1-1, the V gene TRBV7-2; weak D call: TRBD1 (5 bases). This CDR3 has 13 amino acids. Trimming stripped 3 bases from V and 5 bases from J, with 10 bases between. Germline-derived CDR1 and CDR2 are SGHTA and FQGNSA. CDR3 sequence: CASSFNQGTEAFF. In nucleotides, the CDR3 is TGTGCCAGCAGCTTTAATCAGGGAACTGAAGCTTTCTTT. Together with reference TRBV7-2 and TRBJ1-1, the CDR3 gives the full variable domain: GAGVSQSPSNKVTEKGKDVELRCDPISGHTALYWYRQSLGQGLEFLIYFQGNSAPDKSGLPSDRFSAERTGGSVSTLTIQRTQQEDSAVYLCASSFNQGTEAFFGQGTRLTVV.

V gene TRBV10-3 combines with J gene TRBJ1-5; D call uncertain. CDR1 and CDR2 (germline): ENHRY, SYGVKD. There are 17 residues in the CDR3. V was pared by 0 bases and J by 3 bases, with 15 bases between. The CDR3 coding sequence is TGTGCCATCAGTGAGTCAGTATCGGCGGGGAACAATCAGCCCCAGCATTTT. The encoded protein is CAISESVSAGNNQPQHF.

The V gene is TRBV7-7, the J gene TRBJ2-1, with 13 positions matching TRBD2. With V trimmed by 6 bases and J by 7 bases, 6 bases remained unmatched. The CDR3 spans 15 residues. The germline gives CDR1 SSHAT, CDR2 FNYEAQ (reference sequence). The CDR3 bases are TGTGCCAGCAGTATAGGACTAGCGGGAGAGAATGAGCAGTTCTTC. This translates into CASSIGLAGENEQFF. The whole variable domain, remainder taken from reference TRBV7-7 and TRBJ2-1, is GAGVSQSPRYKVTKRGQDVTLRCDPISSHATLYWYQQALGQGPEFLTYFNYEAQPDKSGLPSDRFSAERPEGSISTLTIQRTEQRDSAMYRCASSIGLAGENEQFFGPGTRLTVL.

This clone was detected a few times. The gene calls are TRBV2 and TRBJ1-5; 7 nucleotides match TRBD1. CDR3 size: 14 residues. The J segment lost 4 bases and the V segment lost 6 bases, leaving 6 bases of the junction unmatched. The V gene's germline CDR1 is SNHLY and CDR2 FYNNEI. The CDR3 DNA sequence: TGTGCCAGCAGCCGGGACAGCACAAATCAGCCCCAGCATTTT. Protein sequence: CASSRDSTNQPQHF. The whole variable domain, filled in from reference TRBV2 and TRBJ1-5, reads EPEVTQTPSHQVTQMGQEVILRCVPISNHLYFYWYRQILGQKVEFLVSFYNNEISEKSEIFDDQFSVERPDGSNFTLKIRSTKLEDSAMYFCASSRDSTNQPQHFGDGTRLSIL.

The chain employs TRBV29-1 and TRBJ2-3; D perhaps matches TRBD2 (6 bases). This CDR3 contains 14 residues. V was clipped by 1 base and J by 6 bases, with 14 bases between them. The germline V gene has CDR1 SQVTM and CDR2 ANQGSEA. The chain's CDR3 is CSVEGAGWTDTQYF. The CDR3 DNA follows: TGCAGCGTTGAAGGGGCGGGGTGGACTGATACGCAGTATTTT.

V gene TRBV6-5 combines with J gene TRBJ2-2, with D possibly matching TRBD2 (6 bases). Germline V gene sequence: CDR1 MNHEY, CDR2 SVGAGI. The CDR3 is 16 residues long. Trimming stripped 4 bases from V and 0 bases from J, with 12 bases between. The CDR3 protein is CASSLGDLANTGELFF. The CDR3, as DNA: TGTGCCAGCAGTTTGGGGGACTTGGCGAACACCGGGGAGCTGTTTTTT.

The chain combines TRBV6-5 with TRBJ2-1; tentative D call: TRBD2 (6 bases). With 0 bases removed from V and 10 bases from J, the gap between germline ends came to 19 bases. The CDR3 sequence is 16 residues long. CDR1 and CDR2 (germline): MNHEY, SVGAGI. This chain's CDR3 is CASSYSGLQPKREQFF. CDR3 DNA sequence: TGTGCCAGCAGTTACTCGGGACTGCAGCCCAAGAGGGAGCAGTTCTTC.

This clone was seen once. The chain links TRBV7-6 to TRBJ2-1; 7 positions match TRBD2. This CDR3 has 15 amino acids. Unmatched junction bases numbered 4, after V lost 1 base and J lost 4 bases. The germline gives CDR1 SGHVS, CDR2 FNYEAQ. The CDR3 nucleotides read TGTGCCAGCAGCTTAGAGGCTAGCGGTTACAATGAGCAGTTCTTC. This sequence encodes CASSLEASGYNEQFF. The full variable domain, in which reference TRBV7-6 and TRBJ2-1 provide the parts outside the CDR3, is GAGVSQSPRYKVTKRGQDVALRCDPISGHVSLYWYRQALGQGPEFLTYFNYEAQQDKSGLPNDRFSAERPEGSISTLTIQRTEQRDSAMYRCASSLEASGYNEQFFGPGTRLTVL.

The V call is TRBV2, the J call TRBJ2-1, with TRBD1 identical over 7 bases. The junction had 6 bases not matched to a gene; V was cut back by 7 bases and J by 3 bases. The CDR3 contains 14 residues. The germline V gene has CDR1 SNHLY and CDR2 FYNNEI. Here the CDR3 DNA reads TGTGCCAGCACCCGGGACAGCGGCTACAATGAGCAGTTCTTC. This encodes CASTRDSGYNEQFF. The variable domain in full, with the rest retrieved from reference TRBV2 and TRBJ2-1, is EPEVTQTPSHQVTQMGQEVILRCVPISNHLYFYWYRQILGQKVEFLVSFYNNEISEKSEIFDDQFSVERPDGSNFTLKIRSTKLEDSAMYFCASTRDSGYNEQFFGPGTRLTVL.

The chain uses TRBV28 and TRBJ2-7, with D possibly matching TRBD1 (6 bases). The CDR3 sequence is 12 residues long. Germline CDR1 is MDHEN and CDR2 is SYDVKM. The V end was cut by 5 bases, the J end by 6 bases, with 11 bases between. CDR3 coding DNA: TGTGCCAGCAGTCCAGGACAGCGCGAGCAGTACTTC. It encodes CASSPGQREQYF.

V usage is TRBV29-1 and J usage is TRBJ2-5; D remains ambiguous. The CDR3 totals 13 residues. Germline CDR1 reads SQVTM; CDR2 reads ANQGSEA. V lost 8 bases, J lost 5 bases, and 18 bases lay in between. The CDR3 protein is CSPVFQAGETQYF. CDR3 nucleotides: TGCAGCCCTGTTTTCCAGGCTGGGGAGACCCAGTACTTC.

The table lists this clone with a count of one. This chain connects TRBV27 to TRBJ2-3; possibly TRBD1 for D (6 bases). Trimming cost V 3 bases and J 5 bases, with 9 bases left between them. The CDR3 contains 13 residues. Germline V lookup: CDR1 MNHEY, CDR2 SMNVEV (reference sequence). The CDR3 protein is CASSLTGRDTQYF. The DNA for the CDR3 is TGTGCCAGCAGTTTGACAGGTCGAGATACGCAGTATTTT.

This chain uses TRBV29-1 with TRBJ2-1; 7 positions match TRBD2. CDR1 and CDR2 from the germline V gene are SQVTM and ANQGSEA. J was trimmed by 5 bases and V by 6 bases; bases with no gene match: 13. The CDR3 sequence is 15 residues long. DNA of the CDR3: TGCAGCGTGTCTGGTGGCGGGAGTATTCACAATGAGCAGTTCTTC. This encodes CSVSGGGSIHNEQFF.

The CDR3, as DNA: TGTGCCAGCAGTTTATCGACAGGGGTTCGCTCACAGTATTTT. Protein product: CASSLSTGVRSQYF. The genes are TRBV28 and TRBJ2-3, with 8 nucleotides matching TRBD1. CDR3 length equals 14 residues. The germline V gene has CDR1 MDHEN and CDR2 SYDVKM. Unmatched junction bases numbered 9, after V lost 1 base and J lost 12 bases. Variable domain in full (rest from reference TRBV28 and TRBJ2-3): DVKVTQSSRYLVKRTGEKVFLECVQDMDHENMFWYRQDPGLGLRLIYFSYDVKMKEKGDIPEGYSVSREKKERFSLILESASTNQTSMYLCASSLSTGVRSQYFGPGTRLTVL.

CDR3 in DNA: TGTGCCAGCAGTCCAGGGGACCGCCCTGAAGCTTTCTTT. Its translation: CASSPGDRPEAFF. The chain links TRBV6-5 to TRBJ1-1, with TRBD1 as a possible D gene (6 bases). Germline CDR1 reads MNHEY; CDR2 reads SVGAGI. V dropped 5 bases and J dropped 6 bases, with 13 bases sitting between them. The CDR3 extends over 13 amino acids.

The DNA of the CDR3 is TGTGCCAGCAGCTTAGGTCGAGTTACCGGGGAGCTGTTTTTT. This encodes CASSLGRVTGELFF. The rearrangement uses TRBV7-2 and TRBJ2-2; no clear D gene. The CDR3 contains 14 residues. Germline V gene data show CDR1 as SGHTA and CDR2 as FQGNSA. V lost 1 base, J lost 5 bases, and 8 bases lay in between.

This chain uses TRBV27 with TRBJ2-7; the D gene is possibly TRBD2 (7 bases). Per the germline V gene, CDR1 is MNHEY and CDR2 is SMNVEV (reference sequence). Trimming removed 7 bases from V and 6 bases from J, with 19 bases in between. This CDR3 is 14 amino acids long. CDR3 protein: CASTAGGGGLEQYF. The CDR3 coding sequence is TGTGCCAGCACCGCAGGAGGCGGGGGCCTCGAGCAGTACTTC.

V gene TRBV30 combines with J gene TRBJ2-1, with TRBD1 as a possible D gene (5 bases). This CDR3 spans 9 amino acids. The germline CDR1 and CDR2 sequences are GTSNPN and SVGIG (reference sequence). Trimming took 5 bases from V and 14 from J, leaving 10 bases between them. The CDR3 DNA follows: TGTGCCTGGGGGAAAGGGGAGTTCTTC. This sequence encodes CAWGKGEFF. Full variable domain (rest looked up from reference TRBV30 and TRBJ2-1): SQTIHQWPATLVQPVGSPLSLECTVEGTSNPNLYWYRQAAGRGLQLLFYSVGIGQISSEVPQNLSASRPQDRQFILSSKKLLLSDSGFYLCAWGKGEFFGPGTRLTVL.

V gene TRBV18 combines with J gene TRBJ2-1, with D perhaps matching TRBD2 (6 bases). The V gene lost 0 bases and the J gene lost 4 bases, with 16 bases spanning the gap. CDR1 and CDR2 from the germline V gene are KGHSH and LQKENI. The CDR3 is made up of 17 amino acids. The CDR3 here is CASSPPGLRLIYNEQFF. Written as DNA, the CDR3 is TGTGCCAGCTCACCACCGGGACTGCGTCTTATTTACAATGAGCAGTTCTTC.

The chain has TRBV2 and TRBJ2-7; possible D gene TRBD1, 6 bases. Germline lookup yields CDR1 SNHLY and CDR2 FYNNEI. V shed 10 bases and J shed 7 bases, with 23 bases lying between them. The CDR3 covers 14 residues. In DNA, the CDR3 is TGTGCCACCCCGAGGGGGAGCCGAAACCCAGAGCAGTACTTC. Translated: CATPRGSRNPEQYF.

The chain is built from TRBV18 and TRBJ2-4; perhaps TRBD2 as D (7 bases). The CDR3 length is 16 residues. The V end lost 3 bases, the J end lost 6 bases, and 18 bases lay between the germline ends. Germline lookup yields CDR1 KGHSH and CDR2 LQKENI. In nucleotides, the CDR3 is TGTGCCAGCTCACCCGGGACACCGGGAGGTTCAAACATTCAGTACTTC. It translates to CASSPGTPGGSNIQYF.

The count of this clone is one. The chain combines TRBV6-5 with TRBJ2-5; D is possibly TRBD1 (6 bases). Per the germline V gene, CDR1 is MNHEY and CDR2 is SVGAGI. This CDR3 contains 14 residues. Between the trimmed V and J ends, which lost 2 bases and 1 base, there was a span of 8 bases. CDR3 in amino acids: CASSYTGTQETQYF. The CDR3 nucleotides read TGTGCCAGCAGTTACACAGGGACCCAAGAGACCCAGTACTTC.

CDR3 sequence reads: CASSAGTGAGNTIYF. In nucleotides, the CDR3 is TGTGCCAGTAGTGCCGGGACAGGAGCTGGAAACACCATATATTTT. The J gene is TRBJ1-3, the V gene TRBV19; 8 positions match TRBD1. The CDR3 extends over 15 amino acids. Unmatched junction bases numbered 5, after V lost 5 bases and J lost 2 bases. Germline lookup yields CDR1 LNHDA and CDR2 SQIVND (reference sequence).

This chain connects TRBV9 to TRBJ2-2; 8 bases match TRBD1. J gave up 3 bases and V 3 bases, and 10 bases lay outside the gene matches. In germline, CDR1 is SGDLS, CDR2 YYNGEE. The CDR3 has 17 amino acids. CDR3 amino acids: CASSARGRDWDTGELFF. The CDR3 DNA is TGTGCCAGCAGCGCCAGGGGGCGCGATTGGGACACCGGGGAGCTGTTTTTT.

The V call is TRBV7-9, the J call TRBJ1-3; 8 bases fit TRBD1. Per germline, CDR1 SEHNR and CDR2 FQNEAQ (reference sequence). This CDR3 is 15 amino acids long. V was pared by 2 bases and J by 2 bases, with 2 bases of the junction left unmatched. The CDR3 bases are TGTGCCAGCAGCTTAAGACAGGGGACTGGAAACACCATATATTTT. Its translation: CASSLRQGTGNTIYF.

This clone was picked up one time. The V gene is TRBV25-1, the J gene TRBJ2-3; no clear D gene. The germline V and J ends were trimmed by 0 bases and 2 bases, with 3 bases remaining between them. This CDR3 comprises 13 residues. The germline gives CDR1 MGHDK, CDR2 SYGVNS. The CDR3 reads CASSEYHTDTQYF. The CDR3 nucleotides read TGTGCCAGCAGTGAATATCACACAGATACGCAGTATTTT.

The table lists this clone with a count of one. The chain employs TRBV6-1 and TRBJ2-7; TRBD1 might be the D (5 bases). CDR1 MNHNS and CDR2 SASEGT come from the germline V gene. This CDR3 contains 15 residues. The V and J ends lost 1 base and 2 bases respectively, with 12 bases between them. DNA for the CDR3: TGTGCCAGCAGTGAAGAGGAGACACAGGCCTACGAGCAGTACTTC. This encodes CASSEEETQAYEQYF.

V is TRBV4-1 and J is TRBJ2-7; D is perhaps TRBD2 (6 bases). This CDR3 spans 16 amino acids. Germline loops: CDR1 MGHRA, CDR2 YSYEKL. Trimming cost V 1 base and J 2 bases, with 15 bases left between them. CDR3 sequence: CASSQGLRESAYEQYF. As DNA, the CDR3 is TGCGCCAGCAGCCAAGGGCTTCGGGAGTCCGCCTACGAGCAGTACTTC.

The chain has TRBV25-1 and TRBJ1-6, with 7 bases matching TRBD1. The CDR3 runs 14 residues. CDR1 is MGHDK and CDR2 is SYGVNS in the germline V gene. V dropped 5 bases and J dropped 7; count of bases not matched to a gene: 5. CDR3 in DNA: TGTGCCAGCAGTTGGGGACAGCCGAATTCACCCCTCCACTTT. The encoded protein is CASSWGQPNSPLHF. Filled out from reference TRBV25-1 and TRBJ1-6, the complete variable domain reads EADIYQTPRYLVIGTGKKITLECSQTMGHDKMYWYQQDPGMELHLIHYSYGVNSTEKGDLSSESTVSRIRTEHFPLTLESARPSHTSQYLCASSWGQPNSPLHFGNGTRLTVT.

The genes are TRBV18 and TRBJ2-1; D might be TRBD2 (6 bases). Trimming took 1 base from V and 5 from J, leaving 15 bases between them. Germline CDR1 reads KGHSH; CDR2 reads LQKENI. This CDR3 comprises 16 residues. CDR3 sequence (DNA): TGTGCCAGCTCACCACTCCTGGGGCGGGACCACAATGAGCAGTTCTTC. This gives the protein CASSPLLGRDHNEQFF. The full variable domain, its missing parts supplied by reference TRBV18 and TRBJ2-1, is NAGVMQNPRHLVRRRGQEARLRCSPMKGHSHVYWYRQLPEEGLKFMVYLQKENIIDESGMPKERFSAEFPKEGPSILRIQQVVRGDSAAYFCASSPLLGRDHNEQFFGPGTRLTVL.

The chain carries TRBV27 and TRBJ1-1, with D maybe TRBD1 (5 bases). Between the trimmed V and J ends, which lost 3 bases and 6 bases, there was a span of 11 bases. From germline, CDR1 is MNHEY and CDR2 SMNVEV (reference sequence). CDR3 length equals 13 residues. CDR3 in DNA: TGTGCCAGCAGTTTTCAGGGCACCTCTGAAGCTTTCTTT. It specifies CASSFQGTSEAFF.